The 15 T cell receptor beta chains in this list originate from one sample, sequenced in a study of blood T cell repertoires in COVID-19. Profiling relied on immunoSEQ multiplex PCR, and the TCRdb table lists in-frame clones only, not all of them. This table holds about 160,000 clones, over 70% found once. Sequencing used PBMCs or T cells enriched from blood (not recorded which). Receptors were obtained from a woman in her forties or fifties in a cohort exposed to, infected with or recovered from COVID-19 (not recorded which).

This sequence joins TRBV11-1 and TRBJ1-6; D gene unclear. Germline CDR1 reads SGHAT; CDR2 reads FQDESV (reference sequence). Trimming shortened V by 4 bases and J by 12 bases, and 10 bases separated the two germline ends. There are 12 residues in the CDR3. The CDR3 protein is CASSSEVGPLHF. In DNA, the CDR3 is TGTGCCAGCAGCTCGGAGGTCGGACCCCTCCACTTT.

The CDR3 region is CASSFRDREYEQYF. CDR3 DNA: TGTGCCAGCAGCTTCCGGGACAGGGAATACGAGCAGTACTTC. The chain employs TRBV7-9 and TRBJ2-7, with 9 bases aligning to TRBD1. Trimming at V came to 3 bases and at J to 4 bases, leaving 4 bases not matched to a gene. There are 14 residues in the CDR3. The germline V gene has CDR1 SEHNR and CDR2 FQNEAQ (reference sequence).

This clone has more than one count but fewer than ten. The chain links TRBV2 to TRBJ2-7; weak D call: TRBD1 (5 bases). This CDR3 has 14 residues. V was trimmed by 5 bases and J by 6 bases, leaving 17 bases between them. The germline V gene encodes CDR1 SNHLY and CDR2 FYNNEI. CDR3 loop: CASSLTVRRAEQYF. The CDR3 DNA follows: TGTGCCAGCAGTCTGACAGTACGAAGGGCCGAGCAGTACTTC.

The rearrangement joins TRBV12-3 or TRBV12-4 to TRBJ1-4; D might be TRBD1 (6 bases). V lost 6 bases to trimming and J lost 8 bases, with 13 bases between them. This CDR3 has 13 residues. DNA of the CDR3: TGTGCCAGCAGGGAACAGGGACGGGAAAAACTGTTTTTT. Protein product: CASREQGREKLFF.

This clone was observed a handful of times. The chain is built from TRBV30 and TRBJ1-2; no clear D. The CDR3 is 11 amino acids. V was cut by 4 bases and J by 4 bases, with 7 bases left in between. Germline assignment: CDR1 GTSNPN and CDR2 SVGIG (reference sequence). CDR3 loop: CAWTPGYGYTF. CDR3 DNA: TGTGCCTGGACCCCCGGCTATGGCTACACCTTC.

CDR3 sequence: CASSHPRTTSGRNNEQFF. CDR3 nucleotides: TGTGCCAGCAGCCACCCACGAACGACTAGCGGGAGGAACAATGAGCAGTTCTTC. The V and J genes are TRBV3-1 (or the pseudogene TRBV3-2) and TRBJ2-1; 13 bases match TRBD2. The CDR3 loop spans 18 amino acids. Germline-derived CDR1 and CDR2 are LGHDT and YNNKEL (reference sequence). J was trimmed by 5 bases and V by 3 bases; bases with no gene match: 10.

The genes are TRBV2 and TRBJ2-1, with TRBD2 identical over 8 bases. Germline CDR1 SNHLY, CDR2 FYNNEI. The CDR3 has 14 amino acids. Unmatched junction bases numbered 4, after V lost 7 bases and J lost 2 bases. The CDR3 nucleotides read TGTGCCAGCAAGCGGGAGTACGCCTACAATGAGCAGTTCTTC. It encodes CASKREYAYNEQFF.

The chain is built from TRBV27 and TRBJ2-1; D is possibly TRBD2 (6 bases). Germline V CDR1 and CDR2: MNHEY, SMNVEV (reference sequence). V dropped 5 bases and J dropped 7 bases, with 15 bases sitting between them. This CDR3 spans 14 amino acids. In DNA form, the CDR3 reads TGTGCCAGCAGTCCTCCCATTCGGGGGAATGAGCAGTTCTTC. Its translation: CASSPPIRGNEQFF.

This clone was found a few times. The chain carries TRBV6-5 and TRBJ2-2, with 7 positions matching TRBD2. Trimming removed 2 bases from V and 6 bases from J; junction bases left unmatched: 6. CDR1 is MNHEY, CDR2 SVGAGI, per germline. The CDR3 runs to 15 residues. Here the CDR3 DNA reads TGTGCCAGCAGTTACAGCCTTGGGGGGGCCGGGGAGCTGTTTTTT. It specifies CASSYSLGGAGELFF.

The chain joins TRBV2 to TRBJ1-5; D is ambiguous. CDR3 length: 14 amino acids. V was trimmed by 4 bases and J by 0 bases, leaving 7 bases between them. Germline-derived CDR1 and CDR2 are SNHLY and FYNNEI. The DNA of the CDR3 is TGTGCCAGCAGTGGCGGCTCTAGCAATCAGCCCCAGCATTTT. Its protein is CASSGGSSNQPQHF.

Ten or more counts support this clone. Written as DNA, the CDR3 is TGTGCCAGCTCACCACTAGCGGGAGACGCCGGGGAGCTGTTTTTT. Protein sequence: CASSPLAGDAGELFF. This chain uses TRBV18 with TRBJ2-2, with 9 bases lining up with TRBD2. Germline trimming cut 1 base from V and 6 bases from J; bases unmatched to any gene: 3. The CDR3 is 15 residues long. In germline, CDR1 is KGHSH, CDR2 LQKENI.

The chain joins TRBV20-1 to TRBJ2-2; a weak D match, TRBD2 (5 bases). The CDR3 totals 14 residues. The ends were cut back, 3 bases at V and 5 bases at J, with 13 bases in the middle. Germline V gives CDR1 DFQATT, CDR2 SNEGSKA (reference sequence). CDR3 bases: TGCAGTGCTAGTGGCGGGCTGGGAACCGGGGAGCTGTTTTTT. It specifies CSASGGLGTGELFF.

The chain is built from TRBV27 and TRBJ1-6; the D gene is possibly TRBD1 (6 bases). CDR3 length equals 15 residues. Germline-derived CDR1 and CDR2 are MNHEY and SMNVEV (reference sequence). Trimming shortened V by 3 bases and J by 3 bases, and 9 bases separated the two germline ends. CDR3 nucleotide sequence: TGTGCCAGCAGTTTGGCAGGGGTCTATAATTCACCCCTCCACTTT. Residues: CASSLAGVYNSPLHF.

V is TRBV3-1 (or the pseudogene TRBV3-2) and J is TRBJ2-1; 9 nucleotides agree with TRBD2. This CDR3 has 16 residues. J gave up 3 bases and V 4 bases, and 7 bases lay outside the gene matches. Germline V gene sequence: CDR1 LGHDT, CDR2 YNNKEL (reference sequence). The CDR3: CASSLRGTSIYNEQFF. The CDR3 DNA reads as TGTGCCAGCAGCCTTAGAGGGACTAGCATCTACAATGAGCAGTTCTTC.

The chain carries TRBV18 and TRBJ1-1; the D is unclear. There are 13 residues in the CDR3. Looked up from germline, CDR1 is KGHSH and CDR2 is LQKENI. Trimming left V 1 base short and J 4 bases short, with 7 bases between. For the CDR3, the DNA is TGTGCCAGCTCACCACAGGAGGGCACTGAAGCTTTCTTT. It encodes CASSPQEGTEAFF.